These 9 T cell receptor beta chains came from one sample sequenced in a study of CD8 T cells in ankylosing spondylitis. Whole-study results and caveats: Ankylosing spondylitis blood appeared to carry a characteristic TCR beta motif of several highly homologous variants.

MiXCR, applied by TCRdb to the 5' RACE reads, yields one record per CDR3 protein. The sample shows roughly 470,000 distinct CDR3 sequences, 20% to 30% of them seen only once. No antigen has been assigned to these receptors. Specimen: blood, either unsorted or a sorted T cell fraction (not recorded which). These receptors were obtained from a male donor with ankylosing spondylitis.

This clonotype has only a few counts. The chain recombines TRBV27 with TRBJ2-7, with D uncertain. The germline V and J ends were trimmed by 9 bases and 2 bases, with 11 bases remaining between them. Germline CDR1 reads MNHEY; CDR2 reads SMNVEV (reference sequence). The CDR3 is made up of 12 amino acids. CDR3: CASGYKAYEQYF. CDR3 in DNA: TGTGCCAGTGGGTATAAAGCCTACGAGCAGTACTTC.

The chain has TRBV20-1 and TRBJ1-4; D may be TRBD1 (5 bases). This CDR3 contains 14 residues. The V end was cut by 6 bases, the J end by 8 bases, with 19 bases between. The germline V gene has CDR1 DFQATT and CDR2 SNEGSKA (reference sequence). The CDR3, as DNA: TGCAGTGCCAGAAGTAGGCAGGGAGGCGAAAAACTGTTTTTT. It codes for CSARSRQGGEKLFF.

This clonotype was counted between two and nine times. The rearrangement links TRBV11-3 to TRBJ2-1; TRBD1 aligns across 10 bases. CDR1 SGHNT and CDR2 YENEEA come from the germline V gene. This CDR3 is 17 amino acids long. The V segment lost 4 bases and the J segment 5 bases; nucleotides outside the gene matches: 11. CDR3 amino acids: CASSSRDRGPRNNEQFF. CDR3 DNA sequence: TGTGCCAGCAGCTCCCGGGACAGGGGTCCCCGGAACAATGAGCAGTTCTTC.

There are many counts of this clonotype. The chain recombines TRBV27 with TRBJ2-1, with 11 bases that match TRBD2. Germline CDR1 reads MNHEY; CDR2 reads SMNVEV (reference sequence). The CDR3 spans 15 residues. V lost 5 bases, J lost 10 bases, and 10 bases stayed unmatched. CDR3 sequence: CASSKTSGIGGEQFF. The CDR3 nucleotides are TGTGCCAGCAGTAAGACTAGCGGGATTGGGGGGGAGCAGTTCTTC.

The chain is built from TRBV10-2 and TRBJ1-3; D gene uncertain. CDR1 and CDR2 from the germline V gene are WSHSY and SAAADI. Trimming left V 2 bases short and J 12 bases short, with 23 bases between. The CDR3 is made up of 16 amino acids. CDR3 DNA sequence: TGCGCCAGCAGTGAGGGATGGGGTTTGCTCGCGCGAGGCATATATTTT. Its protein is CASSEGWGLLARGIYF.

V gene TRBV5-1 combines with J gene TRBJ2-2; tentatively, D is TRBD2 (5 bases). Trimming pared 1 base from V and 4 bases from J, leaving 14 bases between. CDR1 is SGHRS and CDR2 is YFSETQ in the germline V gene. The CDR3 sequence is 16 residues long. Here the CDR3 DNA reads TGCGCCAGCAGCTTGTCGGTCCAGGAGGCCACCGGGGAGCTGTTTTTT. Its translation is CASSLSVQEATGELFF.

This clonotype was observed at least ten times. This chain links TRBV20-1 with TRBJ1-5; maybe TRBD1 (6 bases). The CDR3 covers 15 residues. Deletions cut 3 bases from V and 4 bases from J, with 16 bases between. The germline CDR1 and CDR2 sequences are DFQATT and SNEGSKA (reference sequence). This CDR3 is CSASDSGAPNQPQHF. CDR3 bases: TGCAGTGCTAGTGATTCGGGGGCTCCGAATCAGCCCCAGCATTTT.

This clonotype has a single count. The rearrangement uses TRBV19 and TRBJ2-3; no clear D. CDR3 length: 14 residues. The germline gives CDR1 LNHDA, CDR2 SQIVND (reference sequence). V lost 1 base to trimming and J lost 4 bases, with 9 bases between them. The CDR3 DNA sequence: TGTGCCAGTAGTATAGGACGGCGTCCAGATACGCAGTATTTT. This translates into CASSIGRRPDTQYF.

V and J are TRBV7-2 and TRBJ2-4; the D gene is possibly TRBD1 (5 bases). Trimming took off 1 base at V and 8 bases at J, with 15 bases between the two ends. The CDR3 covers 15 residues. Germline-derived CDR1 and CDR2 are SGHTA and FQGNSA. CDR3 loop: CASSLGARAVDIQYF. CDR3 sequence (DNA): TGTGCCAGCAGCTTAGGTGCCAGGGCTGTGGACATTCAGTACTTC.